Listed here are 21 T cell receptor beta chains from one sample, sequenced in a study of blood T cell repertoires in COVID-19. Sequenced by immunoSEQ multiplex PCR; TCRdb stores in-frame clones only, minus some. The sample has a few hundred thousand clones, 80% to 90% seen once. The sample was peripheral blood. These receptors originate from a woman of 80 years or more with COVID-19, enrolled during active disease.

The gene calls are TRBV18 and TRBJ2-1; TRBD1 agrees at 9 bases. Per the germline V gene, CDR1 is KGHSH and CDR2 is LQKENI. This CDR3 is built from 15 residues. V dropped 3 bases and J dropped 7; count of bases not matched to a gene: 7. In DNA form, the CDR3 reads TGTGCCAGCTCACCTGGACAGGGGATACCGAATGAGCAGTTCTTC. Amino acid sequence: CASSPGQGIPNEQFF.

The rearrangement uses TRBV7-2 and TRBJ2-7; 7 nucleotides match TRBD1. The junction had 5 bases not matched to a gene; V was cut back by 1 base and J by 5 bases. The CDR3 consists of 14 residues. CDR1 and CDR2 (germline): SGHTA, FQGNSA. CDR3 sequence (DNA): TGTGCCAGCAGCTTAGACAGGGGAATCAACGAGCAGTACTTC. Translated, it gives CASSLDRGINEQYF.

The chain carries TRBV28 and TRBJ1-2, with no clear D. V lost 2 bases and J 4 bases, leaving 11 bases between the germline ends. CDR3 length: 14 amino acids. Germline V lookup: CDR1 MDHEN, CDR2 SYDVKM. The DNA for the CDR3 is TGTGCCAGCAGTTTAGTCGGAGAAGTCTATGGCTACACCTTC. It translates to CASSLVGEVYGYTF.

The V call is TRBV7-9, the J call TRBJ1-5; 9 bases map to TRBD1. Trimming removed 5 bases from V and 6 bases from J; junction bases left unmatched: 11. The CDR3 covers 16 residues. From germline, CDR1 is SEHNR and CDR2 FQNEAQ (reference sequence). CDR3 DNA sequence: TGTGCCAGCAGCCGGACAGGGGCAGGTCGAGGTCAGCCCCAGCATTTT. Residues: CASSRTGAGRGQPQHF.

The chain is built from TRBV19 and TRBJ2-6; TRBD2 aligns across 9 bases. This CDR3 comprises 20 residues. From germline, CDR1 is LNHDA and CDR2 SQIVND (reference sequence). DNA for the CDR3: TGTGCTACCACGGGTCTAGCAAGGGGTAGCGGGAGCTCTGGGGCCAACGTCCTGACTTTC. Protein product: CATTGLARGSGSSGANVLTF. The full variable domain, in which reference TRBV19 and TRBJ2-6 provide the parts outside the CDR3, is DGGITQSPKYLFRKEGQNVTLSCEQNLNHDAMYWYRQDPGQGLRLIYYSQIVNDFQKGDIAEGYSVSREKKESFPLTVTSAQKNPTAFYLCATTGLARGSGSSGANVLTFGAGSRLTVL.

The V gene is TRBV4-1, the J gene TRBJ2-3, with D perhaps TRBD2 (5 bases). CDR1 and CDR2 from the germline V gene are MGHRA and YSYEKL. This CDR3 is built from 14 residues. V was cut by 0 bases and J by 4 bases, with 8 bases left in between. This chain's CDR3 is CASSQDWRADTQYF. For the CDR3, the DNA is TGCGCCAGCAGCCAAGATTGGCGGGCAGATACGCAGTATTTT.

The chain uses TRBV5-6 and TRBJ1-5; D gene uncertain. Germline V CDR1 and CDR2: SGHDT, YYEEEE. The V end lost 0 bases, the J end lost 4 bases, and 8 bases lay between the germline ends. The CDR3 has 14 residues. The DNA for the CDR3 is TGTGCCAGCAGCTTGGCCCAGCGAAATCAGCCCCAGCATTTT. This gives the protein CASSLAQRNQPQHF.

This chain uses TRBV28 with TRBJ1-2; tentative D call: TRBD1 (6 bases). Germline assignment: CDR1 MDHEN and CDR2 SYDVKM. CDR3 size: 15 residues. Trimming left V 3 bases short and J 7 bases short, with 18 bases between. The CDR3 reads CASSFGQGKFGGYTF. In DNA form, the CDR3 reads TGTGCCAGCAGTTTCGGGCAGGGGAAGTTTGGTGGCTACACCTTC.

This clone is a singleton in its sample. The chain combines TRBV5-4 with TRBJ2-2, with 9 nucleotides matching TRBD2. The CDR3 loop spans 17 amino acids. The germline V gene encodes CDR1 SGHNT and CDR2 YYREEE (reference sequence). Trimming removed 1 base from V and 1 base from J; junction bases left unmatched: 5. CDR3 nucleotides: TGTGCCAGCAGCTTGAGGAGCGGGGGGCTGAACACCGGGGAGCTGTTTTTT. Protein: CASSLRSGGLNTGELFF.

This chain connects TRBV28 to TRBJ1-5, with 8 bases aligning to TRBD1. Unmatched junction bases numbered 5, after V lost 5 bases and J lost 2 bases. Germline lookup yields CDR1 MDHEN and CDR2 SYDVKM. This CDR3 has 15 amino acids. The DNA for the CDR3 is TGTGCCAGCAGTCTTCAGGGGGCCGGCAATCAGCCCCAGCATTTT. Translation gives CASSLQGAGNQPQHF. Looking up the rest from reference TRBV28 and TRBJ1-5 gives the full variable domain: DVKVTQSSRYLVKRTGEKVFLECVQDMDHENMFWYRQDPGLGLRLIYFSYDVKMKEKGDIPEGYSVSREKKERFSLILESASTNQTSMYLCASSLQGAGNQPQHFGDGTRLSIL.

V and J are TRBV18 and TRBJ2-7; D is ambiguous. Germline V gene sequence: CDR1 KGHSH, CDR2 LQKENI. Trimming left V 7 bases short and J 6 bases short, with 10 bases between. This CDR3 has 11 residues. CDR3 coding DNA: TGTGCCAGCTTGGCGGATGGCGAGCAGTACTTC. This translates into CASLADGEQYF.

In its sample, this clone was seen once. This chain joins TRBV7-2 and TRBJ2-1, with 12 positions matching TRBD2. The J segment lost 6 bases and the V segment lost 1 base, leaving 4 bases of the junction unmatched. The CDR3 contains 16 residues. Germline CDR1 reads SGHTA; CDR2 reads FQGNSA. Written as DNA, the CDR3 is TGTGCCAGCAGCTTAGAAGGACTAGCGGGGAGCAATGAGCAGTTCTTC. Amino acid sequence: CASSLEGLAGSNEQFF.

The J gene is TRBJ1-1, the V gene TRBV18, with TRBD1 identical over 7 bases. Germline values: CDR1 KGHSH, CDR2 LQKENI. The CDR3 runs 19 residues. The V segment lost 6 bases and the J segment 1 base; nucleotides outside the gene matches: 20. CDR3 sequence: CASSPRTGSGVIKNTEAFF. The CDR3 bases are TGTGCCAGCTCTCCCCGGACAGGTTCGGGGGTCATAAAGAACACTGAAGCTTTCTTT.

The sample holds one count of this clone. The CDR3: CTSSRTTGPPPYGYTF. In DNA form, the CDR3 reads TGCACCAGCAGCCGCACGACAGGGCCCCCCCCTTATGGCTACACCTTC. The V call is TRBV1, the J call TRBJ1-2; the DNA was not used to check the table's D call, TRBD1. TRBV1 is labeled a pseudogene. This CDR3 contains 16 residues.

The chain links TRBV3-1 (or the pseudogene TRBV3-2) to TRBJ1-1; D unclear. The CDR3 length is 12 residues. Between the trimmed V and J ends, which lost 3 bases and 7 bases, there was a span of 9 bases. The germline gives CDR1 LGHDT, CDR2 YNNKEL (reference sequence). The DNA for the CDR3 is TGTGCCAGCAGCCATAACGGGGATGAAGCTTTCTTT. Amino acid sequence: CASSHNGDEAFF.

The chain is built from TRBV18 and TRBJ2-7; D is undetermined. The CDR3 is made up of 12 amino acids. Germline CDR1 is KGHSH and CDR2 is LQKENI. With 0 bases removed from V and 5 bases from J, the gap between germline ends came to 5 bases. The CDR3 nucleotides read TGTGCCAGCTCACCACCGAGCAACGAGCAGTACTTC. Encoded protein: CASSPPSNEQYF.

CDR3 DNA: TGTGCCAGCAGCTTAGTTGCGGGGGGGCAGGAGCAGTACTTC. Protein sequence: CASSLVAGGQEQYF. The chain couples TRBV7-2 to TRBJ2-7; 9 nucleotides line up with TRBD2. Unmatched junction bases numbered 5, after V lost 1 base and J lost 7 bases. Germline CDR1 is SGHTA and CDR2 is FQGNSA. The CDR3 is 14 amino acids.

This chain links TRBV5-8 with TRBJ2-3, with 7 bases matching TRBD1. CDR1 SGHTS and CDR2 YDEGEE come from the germline V gene. This CDR3 comprises 16 residues. Losses at the gene ends were 4 bases for V and 2 bases for J; bases not matched to a gene: 10. CDR3 loop: CASSPWMGQFTDTQYF. The CDR3 nucleotides read TGTGCCAGCAGCCCTTGGATGGGACAGTTCACAGATACGCAGTATTTT.

The J gene is TRBJ2-1, the V gene TRBV27; TRBD2 aligns across 7 bases. The V and J ends lost 6 bases and 9 bases, in that order; junction bases with no gene match: 11. The CDR3 covers 14 residues. CDR1 is MNHEY, CDR2 SMNVEV, per germline (reference sequence). CDR3 region: CASRGEAGKSEQFF. In DNA, the CDR3 is TGTGCCAGCAGGGGGGAAGCGGGGAAGAGTGAGCAGTTCTTC.

The chain recombines TRBV3-1 (or the pseudogene TRBV3-2) with TRBJ1-2; D is uncertain. Germline CDR1 LGHDT, CDR2 YNNKEL (reference sequence). This CDR3 has 14 residues. Trimming took off 0 bases at V and 4 bases at J, with 9 bases between the two ends. Here the CDR3 reads CASSQDLRGYGYTF. CDR3 bases: TGTGCCAGCAGCCAAGATTTGCGGGGCTATGGCTACACCTTC.

The genes are TRBV20-1 and TRBJ2-5; D is unclear. V was clipped by 3 bases and J by 1 base, with 6 bases between them. This CDR3 has 12 amino acids. Germline V gene lookup returns CDR1 DFQATT and CDR2 SNEGSKA (reference sequence). The DNA of the CDR3 is TGCAGTGCTAGTCACTCCCAAGAGACCCAGTACTTC. It is translated as CSASHSQETQYF.